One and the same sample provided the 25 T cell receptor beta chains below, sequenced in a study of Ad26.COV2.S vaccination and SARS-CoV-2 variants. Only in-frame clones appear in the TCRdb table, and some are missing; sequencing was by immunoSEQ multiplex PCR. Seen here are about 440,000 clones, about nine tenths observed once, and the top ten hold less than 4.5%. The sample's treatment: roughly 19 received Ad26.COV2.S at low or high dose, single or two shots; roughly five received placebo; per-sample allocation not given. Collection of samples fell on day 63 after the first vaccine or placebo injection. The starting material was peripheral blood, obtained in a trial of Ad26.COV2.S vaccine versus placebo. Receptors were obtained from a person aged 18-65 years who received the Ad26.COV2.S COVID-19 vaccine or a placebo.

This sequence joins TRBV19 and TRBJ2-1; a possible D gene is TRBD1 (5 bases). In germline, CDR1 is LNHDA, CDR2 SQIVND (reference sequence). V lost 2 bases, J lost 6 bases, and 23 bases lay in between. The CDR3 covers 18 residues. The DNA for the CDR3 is TGTGCCAGTAGTATAATCTTTGTTGGGGCGTCAGTTGGCAATGAGCAGTTCTTC. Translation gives CASSIIFVGASVGNEQFF. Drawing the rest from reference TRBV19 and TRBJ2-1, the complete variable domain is DGGITQSPKYLFRKEGQNVTLSCEQNLNHDAMYWYRQDPGQGLRLIYYSQIVNDFQKGDIAEGYSVSREKKESFPLTVTSAQKNPTAFYLCASSIIFVGASVGNEQFFGPGTRLTVL.

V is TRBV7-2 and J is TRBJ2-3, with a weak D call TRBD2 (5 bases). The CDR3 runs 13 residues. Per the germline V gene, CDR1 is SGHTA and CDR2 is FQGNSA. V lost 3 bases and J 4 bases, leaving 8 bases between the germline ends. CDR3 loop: CASSLGGSDTQYF. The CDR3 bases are TGTGCCAGCAGCTTGGGCGGGTCAGATACGCAGTATTTT.

The CDR3 loop is CAISEQGDGYTF. CDR3 bases: TGTGCCATCAGTGAGCAGGGGGATGGCTACACCTTC. The V gene is TRBV10-3, the J gene TRBJ1-2; 7 positions agree with TRBD1. CDR3 length: 12 amino acids. V shed 2 bases, J shed 6 bases, and the junction held 0 bases outside the gene matches. Germline lookup yields CDR1 ENHRY and CDR2 SYGVKD.

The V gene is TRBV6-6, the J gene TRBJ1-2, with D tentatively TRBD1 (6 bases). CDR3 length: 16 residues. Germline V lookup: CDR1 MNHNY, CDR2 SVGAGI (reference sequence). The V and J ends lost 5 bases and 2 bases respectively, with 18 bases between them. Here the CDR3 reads CASSGTGTSVNYGYTF. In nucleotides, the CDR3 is TGTGCCAGCAGTGGAACCGGGACATCGGTCAACTATGGCTACACCTTC.

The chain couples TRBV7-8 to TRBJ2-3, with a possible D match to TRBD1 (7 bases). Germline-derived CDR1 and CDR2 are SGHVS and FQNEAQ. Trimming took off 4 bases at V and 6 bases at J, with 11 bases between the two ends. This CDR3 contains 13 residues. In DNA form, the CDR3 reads TGTGCCAGCAGCTCCTCAGGGGGGGATACGCAGTATTTT. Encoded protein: CASSSSGGDTQYF.

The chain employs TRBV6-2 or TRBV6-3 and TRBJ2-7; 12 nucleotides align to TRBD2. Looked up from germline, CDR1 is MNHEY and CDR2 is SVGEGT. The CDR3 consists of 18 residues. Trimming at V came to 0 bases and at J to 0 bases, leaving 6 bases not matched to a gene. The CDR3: CASSYSSSSGGGSYEQYF. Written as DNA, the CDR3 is TGTGCCAGCAGTTACTCGTCATCTAGCGGGGGGGGCTCCTACGAGCAGTACTTC.

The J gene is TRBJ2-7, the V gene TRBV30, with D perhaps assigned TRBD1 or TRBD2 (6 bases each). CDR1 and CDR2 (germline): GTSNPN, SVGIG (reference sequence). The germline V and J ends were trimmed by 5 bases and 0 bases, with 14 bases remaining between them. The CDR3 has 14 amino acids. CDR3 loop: CAWGRGPLSYEQYF. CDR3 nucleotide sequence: TGTGCCTGGGGCCGGGGGCCCCTCTCCTACGAGCAGTACTTC.

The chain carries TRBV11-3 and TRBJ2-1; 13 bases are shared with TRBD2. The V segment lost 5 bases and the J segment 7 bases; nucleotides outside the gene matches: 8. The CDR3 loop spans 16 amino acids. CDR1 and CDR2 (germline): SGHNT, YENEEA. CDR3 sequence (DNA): TGTGCCAGCAGCCAACGGACTAGCGGGAGTCAGAATGAGCAGTTCTTC. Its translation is CASSQRTSGSQNEQFF.

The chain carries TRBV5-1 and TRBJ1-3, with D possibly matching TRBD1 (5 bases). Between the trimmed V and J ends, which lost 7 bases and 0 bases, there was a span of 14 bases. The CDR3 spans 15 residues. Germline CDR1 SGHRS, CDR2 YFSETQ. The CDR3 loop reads CASRPGGTSGNTIYF. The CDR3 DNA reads TGCGCCAGCCGCCCCGGGGGGACCTCTGGAAACACCATATATTTT.

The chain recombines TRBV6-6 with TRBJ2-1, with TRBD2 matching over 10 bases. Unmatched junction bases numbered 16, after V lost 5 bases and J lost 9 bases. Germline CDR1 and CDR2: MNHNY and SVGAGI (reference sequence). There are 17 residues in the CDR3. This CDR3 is CASSLYTPSGSRGEQFF. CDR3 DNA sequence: TGTGCCAGCAGTCTCTACACTCCTAGCGGGAGCAGGGGTGAGCAGTTCTTC.

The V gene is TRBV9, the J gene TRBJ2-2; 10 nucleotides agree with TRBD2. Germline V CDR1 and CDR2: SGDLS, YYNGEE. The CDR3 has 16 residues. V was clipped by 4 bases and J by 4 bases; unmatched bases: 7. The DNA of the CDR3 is TGTGCCAGCAGCCCCCTAGCGGGAGTTTCCACCGGGGAGCTGTTTTTT. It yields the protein CASSPLAGVSTGELFF.

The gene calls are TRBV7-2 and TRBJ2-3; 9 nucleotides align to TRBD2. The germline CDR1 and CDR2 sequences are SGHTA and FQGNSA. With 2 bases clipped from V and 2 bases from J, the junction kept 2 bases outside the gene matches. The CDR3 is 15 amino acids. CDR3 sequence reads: CASSLRGLATDTQYF. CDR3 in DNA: TGTGCCAGCAGCTTAAGGGGACTAGCCACAGATACGCAGTATTTT.

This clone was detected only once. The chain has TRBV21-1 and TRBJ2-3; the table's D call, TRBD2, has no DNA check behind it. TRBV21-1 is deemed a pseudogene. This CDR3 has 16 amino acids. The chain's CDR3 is CASPRLAGESRDTQYF. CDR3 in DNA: TGTGCCAGCCCCAGACTAGCGGGAGAGTCTAGAGATACGCAGTATTTT.

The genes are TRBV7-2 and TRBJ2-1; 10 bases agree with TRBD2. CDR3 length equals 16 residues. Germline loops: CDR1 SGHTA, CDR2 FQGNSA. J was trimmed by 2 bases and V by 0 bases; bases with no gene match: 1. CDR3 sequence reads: CASSLAAGGPYNEQFF. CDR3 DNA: TGTGCCAGCAGCTTAGCAGCGGGAGGGCCCTACAATGAGCAGTTCTTC.

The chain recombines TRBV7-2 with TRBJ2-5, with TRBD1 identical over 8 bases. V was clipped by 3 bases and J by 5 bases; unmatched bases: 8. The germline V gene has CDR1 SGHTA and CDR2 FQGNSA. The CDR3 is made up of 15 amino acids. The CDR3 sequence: CASSFRTGYSETQYF. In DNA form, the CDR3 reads TGTGCCAGCAGCTTCAGGACAGGGTATTCGGAGACCCAGTACTTC.

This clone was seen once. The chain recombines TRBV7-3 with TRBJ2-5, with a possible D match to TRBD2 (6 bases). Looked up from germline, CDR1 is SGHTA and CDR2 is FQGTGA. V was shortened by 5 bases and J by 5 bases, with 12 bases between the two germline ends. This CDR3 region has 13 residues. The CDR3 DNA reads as TGTGCCAGCAGCCGGACTAAGACGGAGACCCAGTACTTC. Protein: CASSRTKTETQYF.

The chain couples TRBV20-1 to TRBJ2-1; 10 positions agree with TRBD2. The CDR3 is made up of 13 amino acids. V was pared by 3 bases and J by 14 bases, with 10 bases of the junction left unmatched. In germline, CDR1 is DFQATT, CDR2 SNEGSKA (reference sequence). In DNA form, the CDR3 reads TGCAGTGCTAGTTACCTAGCGGGAGAGGGGGAGTTCTTC. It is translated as CSASYLAGEGEFF.

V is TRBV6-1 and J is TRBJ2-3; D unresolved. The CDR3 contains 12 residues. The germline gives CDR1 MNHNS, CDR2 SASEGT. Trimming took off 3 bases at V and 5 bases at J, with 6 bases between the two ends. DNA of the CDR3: TGTGCCAGCAGTGATGGGGTAGATACGCAGTATTTT. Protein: CASSDGVDTQYF.

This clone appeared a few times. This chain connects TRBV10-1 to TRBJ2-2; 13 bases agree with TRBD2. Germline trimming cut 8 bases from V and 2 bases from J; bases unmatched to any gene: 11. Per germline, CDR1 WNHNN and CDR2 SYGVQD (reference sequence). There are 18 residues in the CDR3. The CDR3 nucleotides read TGCGCCAGCCCCACTAGCGGGAGGGCCATATGCAACACCGGGGAGCTGTTTTTT. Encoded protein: CASPTSGRAICNTGELFF.

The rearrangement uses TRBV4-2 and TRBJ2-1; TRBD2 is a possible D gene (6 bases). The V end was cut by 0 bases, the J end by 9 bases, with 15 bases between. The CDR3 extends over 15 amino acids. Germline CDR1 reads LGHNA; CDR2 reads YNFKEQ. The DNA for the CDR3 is TGTGCCAGCAGCCAAGAATTGGGGGGAGCGACTGAGCAGTTCTTC. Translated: CASSQELGGATEQFF.

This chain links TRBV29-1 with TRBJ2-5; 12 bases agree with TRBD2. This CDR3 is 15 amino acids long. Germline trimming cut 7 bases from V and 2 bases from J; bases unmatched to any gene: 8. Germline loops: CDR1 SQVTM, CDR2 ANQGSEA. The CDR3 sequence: CSAGLAGHTQETQYF. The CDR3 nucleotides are TGCAGCGCCGGACTAGCGGGACACACTCAAGAGACCCAGTACTTC.

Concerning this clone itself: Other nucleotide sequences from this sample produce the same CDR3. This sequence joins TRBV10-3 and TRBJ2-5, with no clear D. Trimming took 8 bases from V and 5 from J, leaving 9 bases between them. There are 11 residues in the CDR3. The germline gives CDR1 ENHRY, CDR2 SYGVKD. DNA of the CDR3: TGTGCCATCGGAGTAGGGGAGACCCAGTACTTC. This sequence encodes CAIGVGETQYF.

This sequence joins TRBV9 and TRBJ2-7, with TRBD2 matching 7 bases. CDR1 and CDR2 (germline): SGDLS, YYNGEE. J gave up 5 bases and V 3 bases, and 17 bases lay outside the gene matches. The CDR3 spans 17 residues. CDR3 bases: TGTGCCAGCAGCGCGAACCCAGAACTACCCCGGGAGGACGAGCAGTACTTC. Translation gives CASSANPELPREDEQYF.

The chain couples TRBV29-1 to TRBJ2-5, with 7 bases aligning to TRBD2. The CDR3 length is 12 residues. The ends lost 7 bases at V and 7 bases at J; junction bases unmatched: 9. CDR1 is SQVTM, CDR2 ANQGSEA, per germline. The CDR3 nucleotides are TGCAGCGCCCGGGGGGAGGCGGGGACCCAGTACTTC. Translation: CSARGEAGTQYF.

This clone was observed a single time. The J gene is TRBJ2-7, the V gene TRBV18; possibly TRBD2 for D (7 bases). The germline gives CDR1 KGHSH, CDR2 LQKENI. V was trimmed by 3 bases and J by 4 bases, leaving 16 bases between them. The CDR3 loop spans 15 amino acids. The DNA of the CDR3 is TGTGCCAGCTCACCTTCGGGGGGCCGCAGGTACGAGCAGTACTTC. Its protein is CASSPSGGRRYEQYF.